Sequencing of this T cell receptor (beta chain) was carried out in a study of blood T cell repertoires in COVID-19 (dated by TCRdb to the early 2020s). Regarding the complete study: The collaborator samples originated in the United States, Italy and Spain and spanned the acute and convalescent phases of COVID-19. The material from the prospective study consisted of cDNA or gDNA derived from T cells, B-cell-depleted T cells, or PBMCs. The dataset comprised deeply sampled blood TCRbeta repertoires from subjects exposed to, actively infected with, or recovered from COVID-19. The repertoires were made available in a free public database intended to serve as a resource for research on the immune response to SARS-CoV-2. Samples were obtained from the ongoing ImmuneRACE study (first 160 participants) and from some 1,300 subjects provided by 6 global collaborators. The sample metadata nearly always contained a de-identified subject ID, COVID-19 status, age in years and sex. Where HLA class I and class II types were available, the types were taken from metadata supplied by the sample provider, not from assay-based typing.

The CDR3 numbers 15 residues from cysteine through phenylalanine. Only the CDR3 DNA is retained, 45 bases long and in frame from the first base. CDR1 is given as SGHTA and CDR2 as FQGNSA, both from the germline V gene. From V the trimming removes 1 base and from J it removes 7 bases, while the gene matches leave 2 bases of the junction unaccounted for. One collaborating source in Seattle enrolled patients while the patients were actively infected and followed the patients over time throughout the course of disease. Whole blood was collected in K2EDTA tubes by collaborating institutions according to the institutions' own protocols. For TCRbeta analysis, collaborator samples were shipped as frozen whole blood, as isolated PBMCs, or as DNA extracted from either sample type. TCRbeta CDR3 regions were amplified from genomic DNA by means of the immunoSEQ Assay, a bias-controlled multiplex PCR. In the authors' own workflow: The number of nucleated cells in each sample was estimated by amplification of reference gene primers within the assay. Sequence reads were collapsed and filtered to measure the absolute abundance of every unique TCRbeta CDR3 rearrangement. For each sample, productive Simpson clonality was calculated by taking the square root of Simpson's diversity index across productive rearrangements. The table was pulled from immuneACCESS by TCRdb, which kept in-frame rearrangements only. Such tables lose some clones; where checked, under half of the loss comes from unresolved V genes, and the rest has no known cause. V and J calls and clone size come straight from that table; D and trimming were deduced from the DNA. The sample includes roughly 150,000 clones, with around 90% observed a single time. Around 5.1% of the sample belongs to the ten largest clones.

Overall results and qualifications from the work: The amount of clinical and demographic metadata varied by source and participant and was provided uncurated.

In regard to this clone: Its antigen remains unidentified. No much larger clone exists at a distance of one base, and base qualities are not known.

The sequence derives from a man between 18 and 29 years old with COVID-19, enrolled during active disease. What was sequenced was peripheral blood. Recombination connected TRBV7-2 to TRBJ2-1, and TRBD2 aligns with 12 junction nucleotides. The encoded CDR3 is CASSLGTSGVNEQFF. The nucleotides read TGTGCCAGCAGCTTAGGGACTAGCGGGGTGAATGAGCAGTTCTTC.